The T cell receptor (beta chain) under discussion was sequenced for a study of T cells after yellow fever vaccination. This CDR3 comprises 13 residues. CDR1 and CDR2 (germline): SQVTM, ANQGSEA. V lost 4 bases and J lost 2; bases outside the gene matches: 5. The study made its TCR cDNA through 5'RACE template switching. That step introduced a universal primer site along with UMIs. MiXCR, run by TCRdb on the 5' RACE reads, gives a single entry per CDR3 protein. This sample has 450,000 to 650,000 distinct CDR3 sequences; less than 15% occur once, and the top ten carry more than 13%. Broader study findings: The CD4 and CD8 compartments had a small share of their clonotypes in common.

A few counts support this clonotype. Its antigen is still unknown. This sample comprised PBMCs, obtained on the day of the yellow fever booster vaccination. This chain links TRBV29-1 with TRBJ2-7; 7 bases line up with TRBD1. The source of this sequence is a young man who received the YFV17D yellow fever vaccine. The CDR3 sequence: CSVGQGETYEQYF. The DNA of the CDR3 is TGCAGCGTTGGACAGGGTGAGACCTACGAGCAGTACTTC.